This TCR beta chain was obtained from a study of post-analysis software for immune sequencing data. Study-level results: Elevated frequency relative to controls characterized several TRBV segments in patients, TRBV5-6, TRBV5-1 and TRBV20-1 among them. Compared with controls, patients showed significantly lower normalized Chao1 diversity.

This clonotype was detected only a few times. Its antigen is unknown. Tagging with unique molecular identifiers was a feature of the TCR beta cDNA libraries. TCRdb re-called the PCR reads through MiXCR, storing one row per CDR3 protein. This sample has hundreds of thousands of distinct CDR3 sequences, with roughly 45% found just once. Per the germline V gene, CDR1 is MNHEY and CDR2 is SVGAGI. This CDR3 is built from 13 residues. V was cut by 6 bases and J by 8 bases, with 16 bases left in between. This rearrangement joins TRBV6-5 to TRBJ1-2; D unresolved. The clonotype originates from a girl aged 10-17 years with multiple sclerosis. Specimen: blood. The CDR3 nucleotides read TGTGCCAGCAGCCCCGGCCGACCGCAAGGCTACACCTTC. It codes for CASSPGRPQGYTF.